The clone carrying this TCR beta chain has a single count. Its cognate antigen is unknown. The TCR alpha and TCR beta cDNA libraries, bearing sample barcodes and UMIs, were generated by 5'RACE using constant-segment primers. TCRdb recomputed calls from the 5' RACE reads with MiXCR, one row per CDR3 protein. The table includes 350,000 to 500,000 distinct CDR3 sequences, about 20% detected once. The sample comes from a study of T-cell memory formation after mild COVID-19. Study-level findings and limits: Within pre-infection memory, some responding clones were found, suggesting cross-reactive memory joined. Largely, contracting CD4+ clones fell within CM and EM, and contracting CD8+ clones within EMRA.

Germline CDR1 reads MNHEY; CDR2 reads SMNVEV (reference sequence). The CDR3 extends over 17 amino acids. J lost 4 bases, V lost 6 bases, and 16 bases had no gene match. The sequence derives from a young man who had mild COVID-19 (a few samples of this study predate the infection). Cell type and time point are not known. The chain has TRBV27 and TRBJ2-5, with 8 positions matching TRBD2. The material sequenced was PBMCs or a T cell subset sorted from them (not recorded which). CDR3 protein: CASRPNGSGGPRETQYF. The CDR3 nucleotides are TGTGCCAGCAGGCCCAACGGATCGGGGGGGCCAAGAGAGACCCAGTACTTC.